The rows below give T cell receptor beta chains drawn from one sample of a study of spatial heterogeneity in lung cancer. TCRdb reanalysed the 5' RACE reads using MiXCR and keeps one entry per CDR3 protein. This table holds under 100,000 distinct CDR3 sequences, around 10% found once. Sequencing used PBMCs, obtained at surgery. The receptors were gathered from a male donor with early-stage non-small cell lung cancer. CDR3s include the opening cysteine and the closing phenylalanine or tryptophan. A D gene is named only where the DNA matches it firmly. Clone size, where shown, is once, few, many, or a class for clones that have expanded.

TGTGCCATCAGCGGGGACAACCAAGAGACCCAGTACTTC CAISGDNQETQYF TRBV10-3 many NA TRBJ2-5
TGTGCCAGCAGAATAGGACAGGGGGTTTACAATGAGCAGTTCTTC CASRIGQGVYNEQFF TRBV27 few TRBD1 TRBJ2-1
TGCAGTGCTCCCGACCCAGCGGGAGAGACAGATACGCAGTATTTT CSAPDPAGETDTQYF TRBV20-1 many TRBD2 TRBJ2-3
TGTGCCATCTCCCCCGGCAGATCCCAAGAGACCCAGTACTTC CAISPGRSQETQYF TRBV10-3 NA NA TRBJ2-5
TGTGCCAGCAGGCCCTTCGGCCACGAGCAGTACTTC CASRPFGHEQYF TRBV12-3/TRBV12-4 NA NA TRBJ2-7
TGTGCCAGCAGCTTACCCAAAAGGGCCTACGAGCAGTACTTC CASSLPKRAYEQYF TRBV7-9 few NA TRBJ2-7
TGTGCCAGCAGCATAGGGGTACAGCGGGAGCAGTACTTC CASSIGVQREQYF TRBV28 NA NA TRBJ2-7
TGCAGTGCCCTCAACAGGGGGCAGGGCACAGATACGCAGTATTTT CSALNRGQGTDTQYF TRBV20-1 few TRBD1 TRBJ2-3
TGTGCCAGCTCGGGCAGTTCCTCTGGGGCCAACGTCCTGACTTTC CASSGSSSGANVLTF TRBV6-2/TRBV6-3 NA NA TRBJ2-6
TGTGCCAGCAATCGTCAGGGAACCTACGAGCAGTACTTC CASNRQGTYEQYF TRBV25-1 NA NA TRBJ2-7
TGCAGCGTGGACAGCCTAATGGAGACCCAGTACTTC CSVDSLMETQYF TRBV29-1 NA NA TRBJ2-5
TGCAGCGCTGGGGATGCGGGGAAGAACACCGGGGAGCTGTTTTTT CSAGDAGKNTGELFF TRBV29-1 NA NA TRBJ2-2
TGTGCCAGCAGTTTCGGACTAGCGGGGGAGTTATACGAGCAGTACTTC CASSFGLAGELYEQYF TRBV6-2/TRBV6-3 NA TRBD2 TRBJ2-7
TGTGCCAGCAGCCACCGGGACACTACCTACGAGCAGTACTTC CASSHRDTTYEQYF TRBV3-1 many NA TRBJ2-7
TGTGCCACCAGCAATGGCCAGGCGATCTACGAGCAGTACTTC CATSNGQAIYEQYF TRBV15 many NA TRBJ2-7
TGCGCCAGCAGCCCGGGAGGGAAGGGGACCGGGGAGCTGTTTTTT CASSPGGKGTGELFF TRBV4-3 NA TRBD2 TRBJ2-2
TGTGCCAGCAGCCACCCACTAGCGGGAGGCCATGGCGAGCAGTTCTTC CASSHPLAGGHGEQFF TRBV4-2 NA TRBD2 TRBJ2-1
TGTGCCAGCAGCCAATCATCCTACGAGCAGTACTTC CASSQSSYEQYF TRBV3-1 many NA TRBJ2-7
TGTGCCAGCAGCTTGGCTCTAGCGGGAGTGGCAGATACGCAGTATTTT CASSLALAGVADTQYF TRBV5-4 many TRBD2 TRBJ2-3
TGCGCCAGCAGCCCGGCGGCCCCCCCGACCCAGTACTTC CASSPAAPPTQYF TRBV5-1 NA NA TRBJ2-5
TGTGCCAGCAGCCCCACGGGACAGGCAACCGAGCAGTACTTC CASSPTGQATEQYF TRBV7-9 NA TRBD1 TRBJ2-7
TGTGCCAGCAGTTTAGGGCTGGGCTACAATGAGCAGTTCTTC CASSLGLGYNEQFF TRBV12-3/TRBV12-4 many NA TRBJ2-1
TGTGCCAGCAGTTCACTTGGCAGGTCCGGAAACACCATATATTTT CASSSLGRSGNTIYF TRBV28 many NA TRBJ1-3